Following are 31 T cell receptor beta chains from one sample sequenced in a study of CD8+ T cells in alopecia areata. Treatment given: oral pan-JAK inhibitor, 5-10 mg twice daily. As the sequencing template, cDNA was produced by extracting RNA and reverse transcribing it. Generated by immunoSEQ multiplex PCR, the TCRdb table keeps only in-frame clones and is missing some. The table lists 120,000 or so clones, approximately 59% of them singletons. Here the sequenced sample was CD8+ T cells sorted from blood, taken at week 4, from a patient treated with tofacitinib. The receptors stem from a human donor with alopecia areata.

The V and J genes are TRBV7-2 and TRBJ2-7; no clear D gene. The V and J ends lost 5 bases and 1 base respectively, with 6 bases between them. The germline V gene encodes CDR1 SGHTA and CDR2 FQGNSA. The length of the CDR3 is 12 residues. DNA for the CDR3: TGTGCCAGCAGCCCAGGATCCTACGAGCAGTACTTC. It translates to CASSPGSYEQYF. Using reference TRBV7-2 and TRBJ2-7 for the parts outside the CDR3, the full variable domain is GAGVSQSPSNKVTEKGKDVELRCDPISGHTALYWYRQSLGQGLEFLIYFQGNSAPDKSGLPSDRFSAERTGGSVSTLTIQRTQQEDSAVYLCASSPGSYEQYFGPGTRLTVT.

Comments on this clone: Other DNA variants within this sample encode the same CDR3. The chain links TRBV9 to TRBJ2-1; a weak D match, TRBD2 (5 bases). The germline gives CDR1 SGDLS, CDR2 YYNGEE. The V and J ends lost 7 bases and 0 bases respectively, with 8 bases between them. The CDR3 length is 13 residues. This chain's CDR3 is CASSGSSYNEQFF. The CDR3 bases are TGTGCCAGCTCGGGGAGCTCCTACAATGAGCAGTTCTTC.

The chain couples TRBV4-1 to TRBJ2-7, with a tentative D call TRBD2 (6 bases). The CDR3 sequence is 14 residues long. V was shortened by 3 bases and J by 0 bases, with 9 bases between the two germline ends. Germline-derived CDR1 and CDR2 are MGHRA and YSYEKL. The CDR3 region has the DNA TGCGCCAGCAGCCAGCGGACTAACTCCTACGAGCAGTACTTC. Encoded protein: CASSQRTNSYEQYF.

This clone was counted a few times. In DNA form, the CDR3 reads TGTGCCACCGGACAGGAATTCAATGAGCAGTTCTTC. Protein product: CATGQEFNEQFF. The chain joins TRBV10-3 to TRBJ2-1, with 7 bases fitting TRBD1. From germline, CDR1 is ENHRY and CDR2 SYGVKD. V lost 10 bases to trimming and J lost 6 bases; unmatched junction nucleotides: 6. This CDR3 spans 12 amino acids.

The chain uses TRBV7-8 and TRBJ2-3; TRBD2 matches at 10 bases. CDR1 and CDR2 (germline): SGHVS, FQNEAQ. Trimming cost V 3 bases and J 2 bases; bases outside gene matches: 8. There are 17 residues in the CDR3. DNA of the CDR3: TGTGCCAGCAGCTTTAGCGGGGGGCTTGATTACACAGATACGCAGTATTTT. Its protein is CASSFSGGLDYTDTQYF.

CDR3 loop: CASSDFEYNEQFF. In nucleotides, the CDR3 is TGTGCCAGCAGTGACTTCGAGTACAATGAGCAGTTCTTC. The chain links TRBV25-1 to TRBJ2-1; D unclear. Trimming cost V 3 bases and J 4 bases, with 7 bases left between them. CDR3 size: 13 residues. Germline V CDR1 and CDR2: MGHDK, SYGVNS.

The rearrangement uses TRBV13 and TRBJ2-3, with D possibly TRBD2 on 7 matching bases. The CDR3 sequence is 14 residues long. Trimming left V 5 bases short and J 2 bases short, with 11 bases between. Germline CDR1 PRHDT, CDR2 FYEKMQ (reference sequence). CDR3 loop: CASSAGAVTDTQYF. The CDR3 DNA sequence: TGTGCCAGCAGCGCGGGGGCGGTCACAGATACGCAGTATTTT.

The chain combines TRBV29-1 with TRBJ2-5; 10 nucleotides agree with TRBD1. The CDR3 has 17 residues. Trimming removed 4 bases from V and 0 bases from J; junction bases left unmatched: 11. The germline V gene encodes CDR1 SQVTM and CDR2 ANQGSEA. In DNA form, the CDR3 reads TGCAGCGTTGTGAGGCGGGGGACAGGGGCGTACCAAGAGACCCAGTACTTC. Its protein is CSVVRRGTGAYQETQYF.

The chain joins TRBV19 to TRBJ2-1, with D tentatively TRBD1 (6 bases). Germline V CDR1 and CDR2: LNHDA, SQIVND (reference sequence). This CDR3 spans 18 amino acids. V was cut by 0 bases and J by 7 bases, with 22 bases left in between. CDR3 sequence: CASSIDRQLGTQFNEQFF. CDR3 in DNA: TGTGCCAGTAGTATAGATCGCCAACTCGGGACACAATTTAATGAGCAGTTCTTC.

The chain joins TRBV30 to TRBJ1-2; a weak D match, TRBD1 (5 bases). CDR1 GTSNPN and CDR2 SVGIG come from the germline V gene (reference sequence). V lost 6 bases to trimming and J lost 6 bases, with 17 bases between them. There are 13 residues in the CDR3. CDR3 residues: CACSLGTADGYTF. The DNA for the CDR3 is TGTGCCTGCTCACTCGGGACCGCAGATGGCTACACCTTC.

V and J are TRBV30 and TRBJ2-1; D not resolved. CDR3 length: 11 amino acids. V was shortened by 2 bases and J by 8 bases, with 7 bases between the two germline ends. Germline CDR1 reads GTSNPN; CDR2 reads SVGIG (reference sequence). The CDR3 region is CAWSYGDEQFF. DNA of the CDR3: TGTGCCTGGAGTTATGGAGATGAGCAGTTCTTC.

The chain is built from TRBV10-3 and TRBJ2-7; 8 nucleotides match TRBD2. Germline trimming cut 6 bases from V and 4 bases from J; bases unmatched to any gene: 11. Looked up from germline, CDR1 is ENHRY and CDR2 is SYGVKD. The CDR3 totals 15 residues. CDR3 in amino acids: CAISSTGGGRYEQYF. The CDR3 region has the DNA TGTGCCATCAGCTCGACAGGTGGCGGGAGGTACGAGCAGTACTTC.

The J gene is TRBJ2-5, the V gene TRBV25-1, with D unresolved. The CDR3 totals 15 residues. The germline CDR1 and CDR2 sequences are MGHDK and SYGVNS. Trimming took off 6 bases at V and 0 bases at J, with 14 bases between the two ends. CDR3 sequence reads: CASSPLATYQETQYF. In nucleotides, the CDR3 is TGTGCCAGCAGCCCCCTTGCCACGTACCAAGAGACCCAGTACTTC.

CDR3 DNA: TGCAGCGTGGAACAAGGGATGGACACTGAAGCTTTCTTT. Translating gives CSVEQGMDTEAFF. V is TRBV29-1 and J is TRBJ1-1; D gene unclear. CDR1 SQVTM and CDR2 ANQGSEA come from the germline V gene. The CDR3 has 13 amino acids. The V gene lost 6 bases and the J gene lost 3 bases, with 14 bases spanning the gap.

This clone was counted between two and nine times. The chain carries TRBV25-1 and TRBJ2-3; 7 nucleotides agree with TRBD1. The CDR3 has 13 amino acids. The germline V gene encodes CDR1 MGHDK and CDR2 SYGVNS. The V gene end was trimmed by 8 bases and the J gene end by 5 bases; junction bases not matched to a gene: 7. CDR3 bases: TGTGCCAGCTCCTTCGACAGGGTAGATACGCAGTATTTT. It is translated as CASSFDRVDTQYF.

This rearrangement joins TRBV5-1 to TRBJ2-6; unclear D gene. This CDR3 is built from 18 residues. Germline V gene data show CDR1 as SGHRS and CDR2 as YFSETQ. V was trimmed by 3 bases and J by 0 bases, leaving 16 bases between them. CDR3 in DNA: TGCGCCAGCAGCTCCCTTGGGGTTTCCCTCTCTGGGGCCAACGTCCTGACTTTC. Protein sequence: CASSSLGVSLSGANVLTF.

This chain uses TRBV7-9 with TRBJ1-2; unclear D gene. Germline V gene lookup returns CDR1 SEHNR and CDR2 FQNEAQ (reference sequence). The CDR3 has 11 amino acids. Deletions cut 5 bases from V and 10 bases from J, with 11 bases between. The CDR3 protein is CASSPNRDYTF. CDR3 DNA: TGTGCCAGCAGCCCGAACCGGGACTACACCTTC.

This clone occurred once. V and J are TRBV30 and TRBJ2-5; D is ambiguous. Germline V gene lookup returns CDR1 GTSNPN and CDR2 SVGIG (reference sequence). The CDR3 consists of 10 residues. V was pared by 5 bases and J by 3 bases, with 4 bases between. In DNA, the CDR3 is TGTGCCTGGGAAGAAGAGACCCAGTACTTC. Translated: CAWEEETQYF.

The chain employs TRBV29-1 and TRBJ2-1; 8 bases are shared with TRBD1. The ends lost 0 bases at V and 7 bases at J; junction bases unmatched: 8. This CDR3 is 15 amino acids long. The germline V gene has CDR1 SQVTM and CDR2 ANQGSEA. This CDR3 reads CSVEESGQGRNEQFF. The CDR3 DNA follows: TGCAGCGTTGAAGAGAGCGGACAGGGTCGAAATGAGCAGTTCTTC.

This clone appeared a few times. V gene TRBV29-1 combines with J gene TRBJ2-1; TRBD1 matches at 12 bases. Germline V gives CDR1 SQVTM, CDR2 ANQGSEA. The CDR3 consists of 13 residues. Trimming at V came to 5 bases and at J to 8 bases, leaving 4 bases not matched to a gene. CDR3 nucleotides: TGCAGCGTTAGGGACAGGGGGCATGATGAGCAGTTCTTC. Its protein product is CSVRDRGHDEQFF.

This clone was seen a single time. The germline gene is not matched at one end of the junction; a read error may be the cause. The V gene is TRBV5-4, the J gene TRBJ1-6, with D perhaps matching TRBD1 (6 bases). Germline V gene sequence: CDR1 SGHNT, CDR2 YYREEE (reference sequence). CDR3 length equals 15 residues. The CDR3 DNA follows: TGCGCCAGCAGCCAAATTGGGGGGCCTGGAACACCCCTCCACTTT. Amino acids: CASSQIGGPGTPLHF.

This sequence joins TRBV27 and TRBJ1-5; D not resolved. Between the trimmed V and J ends, which lost 5 bases and 11 bases, there was a span of 16 bases. The CDR3 runs to 13 residues. CDR1 and CDR2 (germline): MNHEY, SMNVEV (reference sequence). CDR3 region: CASSPREFRTQHF. The CDR3 nucleotides are TGTGCCAGCAGTCCCCGGGAGTTCAGAACCCAGCATTTT.

V is TRBV15 and J is TRBJ1-5; D is uncertain. Germline assignment: CDR1 LNHNV and CDR2 YYDKDF (reference sequence). The CDR3 runs 15 residues. V was clipped by 0 bases and J by 4 bases, with 10 bases between them. DNA of the CDR3: TGTGCCACCAGCAGAGATCGAACGGGGAATCAGCCCCAGCATTTT. It codes for CATSRDRTGNQPQHF. The complete variable domain, with remaining parts taken from reference TRBV15 and TRBJ1-5, reads DAMVIQNPRYQVTQFGKPVTLSCSQTLNHNVMYWYQQKSSQAPKLLFHYYDKDFNNEADTPDNFQSRRPNTSFCFLDIRSPGLGDTAMYLCATSRDRTGNQPQHFGDGTRLSIL.

This chain links TRBV5-6 with TRBJ2-1; 9 bases line up with TRBD1. The junction had 1 base not matched to a gene; V was cut back by 0 bases and J by 3 bases. The CDR3 is 15 amino acids. Germline V gene sequence: CDR1 SGHDT, CDR2 YYEEEE. CDR3: CASSLVGQGYNEQFF. CDR3 nucleotide sequence: TGTGCCAGCAGCTTGGTGGGACAGGGCTACAATGAGCAGTTCTTC. The whole variable domain, remainder taken from reference TRBV5-6 and TRBJ2-1, is DAGVTQSPTHLIKTRGQQVTLRCSPKSGHDTVSWYQQALGQGPQFIFQYYEEEERQRGNFPDRFSGHQFPNYSSELNVNALLLGDSALYLCASSLVGQGYNEQFFGPGTRLTVL.

This chain joins TRBV14 and TRBJ1-2; D is unresolved. Trimming left V 4 bases short and J 6 bases short, with 12 bases between. This CDR3 has 13 residues. Germline-derived CDR1 and CDR2 are SGHDN and FVKESK. This CDR3 is CASSRRELHGYTF. As DNA, the CDR3 is TGTGCCAGCAGCCGGAGGGAGCTCCATGGCTACACCTTC. The full variable domain, rest sourced from reference TRBV14 and TRBJ1-2, is EAGVTQFPSHSVIEKGQTVTLRCDPISGHDNLYWYRRVMGKEIKFLLHFVKESKQDESGMPNNRFLAERTGGTYSTLKVQPAELEDSGVYFCASSRRELHGYTFGSGTRLTVV.

The V gene is TRBV29-1, the J gene TRBJ2-3; D is perhaps TRBD1 (6 bases). Between the trimmed V and J ends, which lost 4 bases and 6 bases, there was a span of 11 bases. This CDR3 has 12 amino acids. Germline CDR1 reads SQVTM; CDR2 reads ANQGSEA. The CDR3 coding sequence is TGCAGCGTTGTCCAGGGGCAGGATACGCAGTATTTT. The encoded protein is CSVVQGQDTQYF.

This chain joins TRBV30 and TRBJ2-5, with 8 bases fitting TRBD1. Per germline, CDR1 GTSNPN and CDR2 SVGIG (reference sequence). Losses at the gene ends were 4 bases for V and 2 bases for J; bases not matched to a gene: 6. The CDR3 runs 14 residues. CDR3 loop: CAWKMDREQETQYF. In DNA, the CDR3 is TGTGCCTGGAAAATGGACAGGGAGCAAGAGACCCAGTACTTC.

With regard to this clone: Other DNA sequences in this specimen translate into the identical CDR3. The chain employs TRBV29-1 and TRBJ1-2; D not certain. This CDR3 spans 10 amino acids. Germline CDR1 and CDR2: SQVTM and ANQGSEA. V dropped 3 bases and J dropped 1 base, with 0 bases sitting between them. The CDR3 reads CSVDNYGYTF. In nucleotides, the CDR3 is TGCAGCGTTGATAACTATGGCTACACCTTC. Variable domain in full (rest from reference TRBV29-1 and TRBJ1-2): SAVISQKPSRDICQRGTSLTIQCQVDSQVTMMFWYRQQPGQSLTLIATANQGSEATYESGFVIDKFPISRPNLTFSTLTVSNMSPEDSSIYLCSVDNYGYTFGSGTRLTVV.

This clone was counted a few times. V usage is TRBV7-9 and J usage is TRBJ2-1, with 12 nucleotides matching TRBD2. CDR1 and CDR2 from the germline V gene are SEHNR and FQNEAQ (reference sequence). The CDR3 has 15 amino acids. The J segment lost 4 bases and the V segment lost 6 bases, leaving 4 bases of the junction unmatched. Here the CDR3 reads CASSPTSGGYNEQFF. In DNA, the CDR3 is TGTGCCAGCAGTCCTACTAGCGGGGGGTACAATGAGCAGTTCTTC.

The chain is built from TRBV4-1 and TRBJ2-2; D perhaps matches TRBD1 (6 bases). Trimming pared 3 bases from V and 7 bases from J, leaving 15 bases between. This CDR3 contains 15 residues. The germline V gene encodes CDR1 MGHRA and CDR2 YSYEKL. The DNA of the CDR3 is TGCGCCAGCAGCCACCCTGGGGGCTCCAGCGGGGAGCTGTTTTTT. Amino acid sequence: CASSHPGGSSGELFF.

V gene TRBV30 combines with J gene TRBJ2-2; D might be TRBD2 (6 bases). Between the trimmed V and J ends, which lost 0 bases and 4 bases, there was a span of 12 bases. The CDR3 is made up of 15 amino acids. Germline V CDR1 and CDR2: GTSNPN, SVGIG (reference sequence). CDR3 DNA sequence: TGTGCCTGGAGTGTAGGGACTGGGGGCACCGGGGAGCTGTTTTTT. Protein product: CAWSVGTGGTGELFF.